Below are 15 T cell receptor beta chains sequenced from a single sample in a study of radiation and T cells in renal cell carcinoma. Clones were sequenced by immunoSEQ multiplex PCR, and TCRdb holds only the in-frame ones, with some missing. The sample yields 110,000 to 150,000 clones, over 80% seen once. Time point reported: baseline pretreatment blood. The treatment denotes: 15 Gy SBRT to primary tumor, nephrectomy 4 weeks later. This specimen was blood, taken from a patient whose treatment included radiotherapy and nephrectomy. These receptors came from a woman between 45 and 60 years old with renal cell carcinoma.

The chain links TRBV6-5 to TRBJ1-5; no reliable D call. V shed 6 bases and J shed 16 bases, with 19 bases lying between them. From germline, CDR1 is MNHEY and CDR2 SVGAGI. The CDR3 sequence is 12 residues long. CDR3 sequence: CASSPFWQEVHF. For the CDR3, the DNA is TGTGCCAGCAGCCCCTTTTGGCAGGAGGTACATTTT.

The chain uses TRBV9 and TRBJ2-5; TRBD2 is a possible D gene (6 bases). The V gene lost 0 bases and the J gene lost 0 bases, with 6 bases spanning the gap. The CDR3 totals 14 residues. From germline, CDR1 is SGDLS and CDR2 YYNGEE. The chain's CDR3 is CASSVGGDQETQYF. In nucleotides, the CDR3 is TGTGCCAGCAGCGTAGGGGGGGACCAAGAGACCCAGTACTTC.

This clone was seen a handful of times. The chain couples TRBV20-1 to TRBJ2-7; D not resolved. V was clipped by 4 bases and J by 6 bases, with 10 bases between them. CDR3 length equals 11 residues. Germline V gives CDR1 DFQATT, CDR2 SNEGSKA (reference sequence). CDR3 sequence reads: CSANFLVEQYF. The CDR3 coding sequence is TGCAGTGCTAACTTTCTGGTCGAGCAGTACTTC.

CDR3 bases: TGTGCCAGCAGGGCGACCGGGACAGGGGGCTACGAGCAGTACTTC. Amino acids: CASRATGTGGYEQYF. The rearrangement joins TRBV27 to TRBJ2-7, with 11 positions matching TRBD1. The CDR3 runs 15 residues. With 6 bases clipped from V and 3 bases from J, the junction kept 7 bases outside the gene matches. The germline gives CDR1 MNHEY, CDR2 SMNVEV (reference sequence).

This clone has a handful of counts. The chain employs TRBV14 and TRBJ1-1; no definite D call. Germline V gene lookup returns CDR1 SGHDN and CDR2 FVKESK. This CDR3 region has 12 residues. The germline V and J ends were trimmed by 1 base and 9 bases, with 9 bases remaining between them. Written as DNA, the CDR3 is TGTGCCAGCAGCCAAGGGGCAGGTAAAGCTTTCTTT. Its protein is CASSQGAGKAFF.

The V gene is TRBV2, the J gene TRBJ1-2, with D uncertain. Trimming pared 1 base from V and 8 bases from J, leaving 8 bases between. Germline V gene lookup returns CDR1 SNHLY and CDR2 FYNNEI. The CDR3 is made up of 12 amino acids. The CDR3 here is CASSEGFKGYTF. Here the CDR3 DNA reads TGTGCCAGCAGTGAAGGATTCAAGGGCTACACCTTC.

V is TRBV7-2 and J is TRBJ2-5, with TRBD1 matching 8 bases. This CDR3 region has 15 residues. Germline V gene lookup returns CDR1 SGHTA and CDR2 FQGNSA. Losses at the gene ends were 1 base for V and 5 bases for J; bases not matched to a gene: 6. CDR3 amino acids: CASSLDDRGGETQYF. The CDR3 region has the DNA TGTGCCAGCAGCTTAGACGACAGGGGTGGCGAGACCCAGTACTTC.

The chain couples TRBV2 to TRBJ1-2; TRBD1 is a possible D gene (6 bases). The CDR3 length is 15 residues. Trimming removed 2 bases at V and 2 bases at J, with 12 bases between. The germline V gene encodes CDR1 SNHLY and CDR2 FYNNEI. The CDR3: CASSEFRQENYGYTF. In DNA, the CDR3 is TGTGCCAGCAGTGAATTCAGACAGGAGAACTATGGCTACACCTTC.

The V and J genes are TRBV7-2 and TRBJ1-1; unclear D gene. The germline V and J ends were trimmed by 2 bases and 3 bases, with 13 bases remaining between them. This CDR3 has 15 amino acids. Looked up from germline, CDR1 is SGHTA and CDR2 is FQGNSA. The CDR3 DNA is TGTGCCAGCAGCTTAAGTTCAACCAGTCACACTGAAGCTTTCTTT. This sequence encodes CASSLSSTSHTEAFF.

The chain combines TRBV7-6 with TRBJ1-4; weak D call: TRBD1 (6 bases). Per the germline V gene, CDR1 is SGHVS and CDR2 is FNYEAQ. With 1 base removed from V and 11 bases from J, the gap between germline ends came to 20 bases. This CDR3 comprises 16 residues. The CDR3 is CASSLVSPAGAEKLFF. As DNA, the CDR3 is TGTGCCAGCAGCTTAGTTTCCCCGGCGGGGGCGGAGAAACTGTTTTTT.

CDR3: CATSRDRGRSSGNTIYF. The DNA for the CDR3 is TGTGCCACCAGTCGGGACAGGGGGCGTTCATCTGGAAACACCATATATTTT. The rearrangement joins TRBV15 to TRBJ1-3, with 12 bases fitting TRBD1. The V gene's germline CDR1 is LNHNV and CDR2 YYDKDF (reference sequence). CDR3 length equals 17 residues. The V and J ends lost 6 bases and 1 base, in that order; junction bases with no gene match: 7.

The table lists this clone with a count of one. The chain employs TRBV15 and TRBJ2-2; 11 bases agree with TRBD2. The CDR3 is 16 amino acids. V was pared by 6 bases and J by 4 bases, with 7 bases of the junction left unmatched. The germline CDR1 and CDR2 sequences are LNHNV and YYDKDF (reference sequence). The CDR3 region has the DNA TGTGCCACCAGTCGGCTAGCGGGAGGAGGCACCGGGGAGCTGTTTTTT. The encoded protein is CATSRLAGGGTGELFF. Based on the CDR3 plus reference TRBV15 and TRBJ2-2, the full variable domain is DAMVIQNPRYQVTQFGKPVTLSCSQTLNHNVMYWYQQKSSQAPKLLFHYYDKDFNNEADTPDNFQSRRPNTSFCFLDIRSPGLGDTAMYLCATSRLAGGGTGELFFGEGSRLTVL.

This sequence joins TRBV4-1 and TRBJ2-3, with 10 bases lining up with TRBD2. V gave up 1 base and J gave up 2 bases; unmatched junction bases: 15. CDR1 is MGHRA and CDR2 is YSYEKL in the germline V gene. The CDR3 runs to 20 residues. The CDR3 DNA reads TGCGCCAGCAGCCAAGTAGGTCTAGCGGGAGACCGAGCCTTCACAGATACGCAGTATTTT. This codes for CASSQVGLAGDRAFTDTQYF.

The chain joins TRBV5-1 to TRBJ1-3; no clear D gene. There are 14 residues in the CDR3. V was cut by 2 bases and J by 6 bases, with 12 bases left in between. CDR1 and CDR2 (germline): SGHRS, YFSETQ. The CDR3 loop is CASSFGVKENTIYF. CDR3 bases: TGCGCCAGCAGCTTTGGAGTAAAGGAAAACACCATATATTTT.

The CDR3 sequence is CASSSNPPRSGSYEQYF. The CDR3 nucleotides read TGTGCCAGCAGCTCCAACCCCCCTCGGAGCGGGAGTTACGAGCAGTACTTC. This sequence joins TRBV7-2 and TRBJ2-7; TRBD2 matches 8 bases. The germline V gene encodes CDR1 SGHTA and CDR2 FQGNSA. V gave up 4 bases and J gave up 4 bases; unmatched junction bases: 15. The CDR3 is made up of 17 amino acids.